Presented here are 26 T cell receptor beta chains from one specimen sequenced in a study of T cells in localized non-small cell lung cancer. The assay was immunoSEQ multiplex PCR, and TCRdb's table has in-frame clones only and misses some. The table has 75,000 to 80,000 clones, 75% to 85% seen once; the top ten hold about a tenth. The source was peripheral blood, collected before any cancer treatment. Receptors were obtained from a female donor older than 55 with stage I lung adenocarcinoma.

The J gene is TRBJ2-3, the V gene TRBV7-3, with D unclear. CDR1 is SGHTA and CDR2 is FQGTGA in the germline V gene. Deletions cut 2 bases from V and 1 base from J, with 10 bases between. The CDR3 spans 15 residues. CDR3 sequence: CASSLEDIGTDTQYF. CDR3 in DNA: TGTGCCAGCAGCTTAGAAGACATCGGCACAGATACGCAGTATTTT. The whole variable domain, filled in from reference TRBV7-3 and TRBJ2-3, reads GAGVSQTPSNKVTEKGKYVELRCDPISGHTALYWYRQSLGQGPEFLIYFQGTGAADDSGLPNDRFFAVRPEGSVSTLKIQRTERGDSAVYLCASSLEDIGTDTQYFGPGTRLTVL.

The chain combines TRBV30 with TRBJ2-7; 8 nucleotides line up with TRBD1. CDR1 GTSNPN and CDR2 SVGIG come from the germline V gene (reference sequence). With 1 base clipped from V and 4 bases from J, the junction kept 3 bases outside the gene matches. The CDR3 consists of 13 residues. CDR3 sequence reads: CAWSGQGFYEQYF. DNA of the CDR3: TGTGCCTGGAGTGGACAGGGGTTTTACGAGCAGTACTTC.

This clone is a singleton in its sample. The V and J genes are TRBV28 and TRBJ1-2; possibly TRBD1 for D (5 bases). This CDR3 comprises 15 residues. Trimming left V 7 bases short and J 0 bases short, with 15 bases between. Germline V CDR1 and CDR2: MDHEN, SYDVKM. The CDR3 reads CASMEVGAPNYGYTF. CDR3 nucleotide sequence: TGTGCCAGCATGGAGGTTGGGGCACCTAACTATGGCTACACCTTC.

The chain uses TRBV7-2 and TRBJ1-5; D unresolved. V lost 4 bases and J lost 9, with 16 bases in between. The CDR3 contains 14 residues. Germline CDR1 is SGHTA and CDR2 is FQGNSA. The CDR3 here is CASSSLPGIRPQHF. CDR3 in DNA: TGTGCCAGCAGCTCCCTACCGGGAATTCGGCCCCAGCATTTT.

This sequence joins TRBV6-5 and TRBJ2-3; D uncertain. The CDR3 loop spans 13 amino acids. The V end lost 5 bases, the J end lost 8 bases, and 14 bases lay between the germline ends. In germline, CDR1 is MNHEY, CDR2 SVGAGI. This CDR3 is CASSPRLEATQYF. The CDR3 nucleotides read TGTGCCAGCAGTCCGCGATTGGAAGCTACGCAGTATTTT.

V and J are TRBV5-1 and TRBJ2-7; no clear D gene. V was clipped by 0 bases and J by 1 base, with 11 bases between them. The CDR3 spans 15 residues. Germline V gene lookup returns CDR1 SGHRS and CDR2 YFSETQ. CDR3 sequence: CASSLVPGLSYEQYF. In DNA, the CDR3 is TGCGCCAGCAGCTTGGTTCCCGGGCTATCCTACGAGCAGTACTTC.

The rearrangement links TRBV27 to TRBJ1-4, with TRBD1 matching over 7 bases. Germline assignment: CDR1 MNHEY and CDR2 SMNVEV (reference sequence). CDR3 length: 15 residues. V lost 6 bases and J lost 5; bases outside the gene matches: 9. Here the CDR3 DNA reads TGTGCCAGCAGACCTCGACAGGGTATCAATGAAAAACTGTTTTTT. Its translation is CASRPRQGINEKLFF.

The chain joins TRBV9 to TRBJ2-2; D perhaps matches TRBD1 (6 bases). The ends were cut back, 4 bases at V and 7 bases at J, with 20 bases in the middle. This CDR3 has 16 residues. Germline CDR1 SGDLS, CDR2 YYNGEE. The CDR3 DNA reads as TGTGCCAGCAGCCTTACCCCGGGGACCAGGGGCGGGGAGCTGTTTTTT. Encoded protein: CASSLTPGTRGGELFF.

The V call is TRBV18, the J call TRBJ2-7, with 8 bases aligning to TRBD1. This CDR3 has 15 residues. The germline V gene encodes CDR1 KGHSH and CDR2 LQKENI. The J segment lost 1 base and the V segment lost 0 bases, leaving 2 bases of the junction unmatched. The CDR3 reads CASSPPRTGSYEQYF. The CDR3 DNA sequence: TGTGCCAGCTCACCACCCAGGACAGGGTCCTACGAGCAGTACTTC.

J is TRBJ1-2 and V is TRBV2; 11 nucleotides agree with TRBD1. J gave up 5 bases and V 4 bases, and 6 bases lay outside the gene matches. The CDR3 spans 15 residues. Per the germline V gene, CDR1 is SNHLY and CDR2 is FYNNEI. The CDR3 nucleotides are TGTGCCAGCAGTGCTGCCGGACAGGGGGCGTATGGCTACACCTTC. Amino acids: CASSAAGQGAYGYTF.

The chain uses TRBV19 and TRBJ1-1, with 7 positions matching TRBD1. CDR1 and CDR2 from the germline V gene are LNHDA and SQIVND (reference sequence). The length of the CDR3 is 14 residues. Germline trimming cut 5 bases from V and 7 bases from J; bases unmatched to any gene: 10. DNA of the CDR3: TGTGCCAGTAGTCCGGGACAGTTGGTTGTTGAAGCTTTCTTT. Translating it yields CASSPGQLVVEAFF.

The chain carries TRBV7-3 and TRBJ1-1; possible D gene TRBD1, 5 bases. The CDR3 extends over 16 amino acids. The germline CDR1 and CDR2 sequences are SGHTA and FQGTGA. Trimming pared 5 bases from V and 4 bases from J, leaving 20 bases between. This CDR3 is CASSQTGGIAGTEAFF. The CDR3 DNA is TGTGCCAGCAGCCAAACCGGGGGTATCGCGGGCACTGAAGCTTTCTTT.

This sequence joins TRBV2 and TRBJ2-3; 9 bases are a match to TRBD2. The trim removed 3 bases at V and 0 bases at J, leaving 1 base unmatched. Germline-derived CDR1 and CDR2 are SNHLY and FYNNEI. This CDR3 region has 15 residues. The CDR3 sequence: CASSETSGSTDTQYF. The CDR3 DNA follows: TGTGCCAGCAGTGAGACTAGCGGAAGCACAGATACGCAGTATTTT.

This chain joins TRBV30 and TRBJ1-1, with 8 bases fitting TRBD1. Germline V gene sequence: CDR1 GTSNPN, CDR2 SVGIG (reference sequence). The CDR3 is made up of 16 amino acids. Germline trimming cut 1 base from V and 0 bases from J; bases unmatched to any gene: 7. CDR3 protein: CAWSGDRGHMNTEAFF. The CDR3 DNA follows: TGTGCCTGGAGTGGCGACAGGGGTCACATGAACACTGAAGCTTTCTTT.

The V and J genes are TRBV6-5 and TRBJ1-5; D is ambiguous. CDR1 and CDR2 from the germline V gene are MNHEY and SVGAGI. The CDR3 has 15 amino acids. Trimming stripped 6 bases from V and 4 bases from J, with 16 bases between. The CDR3 nucleotides read TGTGCCAGCAGGAAACTGGGTCAGATAAATCAGCCCCAGCATTTT. It specifies CASRKLGQINQPQHF.

The V gene is TRBV27, the J gene TRBJ2-7; 7 positions match TRBD2. Per the germline V gene, CDR1 is MNHEY and CDR2 is SMNVEV (reference sequence). The CDR3 consists of 17 residues. Unmatched junction bases numbered 15, after V lost 5 bases and J lost 2 bases. CDR3 amino acids: CASSRSPGSGRAYEQYF. The DNA of the CDR3 is TGTGCCAGCAGTAGATCTCCCGGGAGTGGGAGGGCCTACGAGCAGTACTTC.

The genes are TRBV18 and TRBJ1-1; D unclear. V was clipped by 4 bases and J by 3 bases, with 9 bases between them. In germline, CDR1 is KGHSH, CDR2 LQKENI. The CDR3 loop spans 13 amino acids. CDR3 region: CASSQDRDTEAFF. CDR3 DNA: TGTGCCAGCTCACAGGACCGAGACACTGAAGCTTTCTTT.

The CDR3 sequence: CASSFLRGRAVDEQFF. CDR3 DNA: TGCGCCAGCAGCTTCCTCCGCGGGAGGGCCGTCGATGAGCAGTTCTTC. V is TRBV5-1 and J is TRBJ2-1; 9 nucleotides match TRBD2. In germline, CDR1 is SGHRS, CDR2 YFSETQ. The CDR3 is 16 residues long. J lost 8 bases, V lost 2 bases, and 11 bases had no gene match.

The chain couples TRBV5-4 to TRBJ2-7; 11 nucleotides align to TRBD2. Germline V lookup: CDR1 SGHNT, CDR2 YYREEE (reference sequence). The ends lost 0 bases at V and 4 bases at J; junction bases unmatched: 3. CDR3 length: 15 residues. As DNA, the CDR3 is TGTGCCAGCAGCTTGGTATCTAGCGGGAGGTACGAGCAGTACTTC. Translated: CASSLVSSGRYEQYF.

The chain joins TRBV5-6 to TRBJ2-5; D perhaps matches TRBD2 (6 bases). The CDR3 loop spans 14 amino acids. Germline V gene sequence: CDR1 SGHDT, CDR2 YYEEEE. With 4 bases removed from V and 4 bases from J, the gap between germline ends came to 14 bases. CDR3 in DNA: TGTGCCAGCAGCCTGGGACTCCTGCGAGAGACCCAGTACTTC. It specifies CASSLGLLRETQYF.

The V gene is TRBV5-8, the J gene TRBJ2-6; the match to TRBD1 covers 10 bases. CDR1 SGHTS and CDR2 YDEGEE come from the germline V gene. The V and J ends lost 2 bases and 0 bases, in that order; junction bases with no gene match: 8. The CDR3 runs 19 residues. CDR3 DNA sequence: TGTGCCAGCAGCTTTGTTGGGACAGGGGTCCCCTCTGGGGCCAACGTCCTGACTTTC. This translates into CASSFVGTGVPSGANVLTF.

V usage is TRBV5-8 and J usage is TRBJ2-7; D is perhaps TRBD1 or TRBD2 (6 bases each). The germline V gene encodes CDR1 SGHTS and CDR2 YDEGEE. The CDR3 runs to 17 residues. V gave up 4 bases and J gave up 3 bases, with 23 bases separating them. CDR3 in DNA: TGTGCCAGCAGCCCCTGGGGGGACATAAGGGGACTCTACGAGCAGTACTTC. Translating gives CASSPWGDIRGLYEQYF.

This clone occurred a few times. The rearrangement joins TRBV28 to TRBJ1-5; D is unresolved. Germline assignment: CDR1 MDHEN and CDR2 SYDVKM. V was clipped by 8 bases and J by 2 bases, with 7 bases between them. CDR3 length: 12 amino acids. DNA for the CDR3: TGTGCCAGCTCTGAGGGCAATCAGCCCCAGCATTTT. It specifies CASSEGNQPQHF.

This clone is labeled as medium-sized. J is TRBJ1-2 and V is TRBV19; possible D gene TRBD1, 6 bases. V gave up 9 bases and J gave up 3 bases, with 11 bases separating them. The CDR3 is made up of 12 amino acids. Germline lookup yields CDR1 LNHDA and CDR2 SQIVND (reference sequence). CDR3 nucleotides: TGTGCCAGCCAGGGGTACGACTATGGCTACACCTTC. Translated, it gives CASQGYDYGYTF.

The CDR3 DNA reads TGTGCCTGGAGTGTAGGGGGTCCCATCCACGAGCAGTACTTC. It specifies CAWSVGGPIHEQYF. The rearrangement links TRBV30 to TRBJ2-7; D may be TRBD1 (6 bases). CDR3 length equals 14 residues. Trimming removed 0 bases from V and 5 bases from J, with 14 bases in between. Germline V CDR1 and CDR2: GTSNPN, SVGIG (reference sequence).

The V and J genes are TRBV6-6 and TRBJ1-4; TRBD1 might be the D (5 bases). V lost 7 bases, J lost 7 bases, and 16 bases lay in between. Germline V lookup: CDR1 MNHNY, CDR2 SVGAGI (reference sequence). CDR3 length: 14 amino acids. CDR3 amino acids: CASIIGGSIEKLFF. The CDR3 DNA follows: TGTGCCAGCATTATCGGGGGTAGTATTGAAAAACTGTTTTTT.